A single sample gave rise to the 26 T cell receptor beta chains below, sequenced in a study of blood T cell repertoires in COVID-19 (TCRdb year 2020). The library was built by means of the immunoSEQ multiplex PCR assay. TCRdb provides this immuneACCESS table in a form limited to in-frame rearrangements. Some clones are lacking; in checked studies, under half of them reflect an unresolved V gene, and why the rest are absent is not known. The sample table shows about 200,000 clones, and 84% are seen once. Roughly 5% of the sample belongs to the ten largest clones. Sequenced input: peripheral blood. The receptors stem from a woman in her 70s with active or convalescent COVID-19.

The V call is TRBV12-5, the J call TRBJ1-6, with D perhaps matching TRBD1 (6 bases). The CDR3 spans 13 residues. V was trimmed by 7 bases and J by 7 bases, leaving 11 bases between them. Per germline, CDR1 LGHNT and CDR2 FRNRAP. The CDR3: CASARGGNSPLHF. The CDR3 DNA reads TGTGCTAGTGCTCGGGGGGGCAATTCACCCCTCCACTTT. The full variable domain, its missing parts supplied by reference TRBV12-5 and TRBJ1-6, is DARVTQTPRHKVTEMGQEVTMRCQPILGHNTVFWYRQTMMQGLELLAYFRNRAPLDDSGMPKDRFSAEMPDATLATLKIQPSEPRDSAVYFCASARGGNSPLHFGNGTRLTVT.

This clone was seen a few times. The DNA for the CDR3 is TGTGCCAGCAGCCGCCGAAGGGGCCCTGGGAGGACGGTCCAAGAGACCCAGTACTTC. This translates into CASSRRRGPGRTVQETQYF. The chain uses TRBV14 and TRBJ2-5; D perhaps matches TRBD2 (6 bases). The CDR3 spans 19 residues. Looked up from germline, CDR1 is SGHDN and CDR2 is FVKESK. The V gene lost 4 bases and the J gene lost 1 base, with 25 bases spanning the gap.

This CDR3 is CAWISGLWAEAFF. Written as DNA, the CDR3 is TGTGCCTGGATCTCAGGATTATGGGCTGAAGCTTTCTTT. The rearrangement links TRBV30 to TRBJ1-1, with D uncertain. Trimming took off 4 bases at V and 6 bases at J, with 15 bases between the two ends. Germline V gene lookup returns CDR1 GTSNPN and CDR2 SVGIG (reference sequence). The CDR3 extends over 13 amino acids.

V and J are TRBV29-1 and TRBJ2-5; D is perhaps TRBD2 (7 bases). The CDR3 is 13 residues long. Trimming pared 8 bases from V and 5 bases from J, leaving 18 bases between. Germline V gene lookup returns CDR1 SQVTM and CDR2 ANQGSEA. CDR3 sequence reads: CSSWGGRGETQYF. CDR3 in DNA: TGCAGCTCTTGGGGGGGGCGTGGGGAGACCCAGTACTTC.

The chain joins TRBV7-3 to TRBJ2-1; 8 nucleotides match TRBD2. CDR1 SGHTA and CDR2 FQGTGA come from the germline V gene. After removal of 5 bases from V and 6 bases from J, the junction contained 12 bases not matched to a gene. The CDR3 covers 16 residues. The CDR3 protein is CASSRQALAEVNEQFF. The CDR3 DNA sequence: TGTGCCAGCAGCCGCCAGGCACTAGCGGAGGTCAATGAGCAGTTCTTC.

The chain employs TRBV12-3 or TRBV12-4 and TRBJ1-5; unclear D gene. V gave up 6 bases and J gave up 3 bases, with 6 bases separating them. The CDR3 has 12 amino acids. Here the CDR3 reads CASRQTNQPQHF. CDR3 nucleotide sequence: TGTGCCAGCAGACAGACCAATCAGCCCCAGCATTTT.

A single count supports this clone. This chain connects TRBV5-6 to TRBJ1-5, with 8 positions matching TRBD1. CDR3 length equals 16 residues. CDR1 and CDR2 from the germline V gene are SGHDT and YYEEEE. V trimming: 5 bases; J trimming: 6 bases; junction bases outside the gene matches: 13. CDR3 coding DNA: TGTGCCAGCAGTCAATCTACTGGACAGGGTTTTCAGCCCCAGCATTTT. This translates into CASSQSTGQGFQPQHF.

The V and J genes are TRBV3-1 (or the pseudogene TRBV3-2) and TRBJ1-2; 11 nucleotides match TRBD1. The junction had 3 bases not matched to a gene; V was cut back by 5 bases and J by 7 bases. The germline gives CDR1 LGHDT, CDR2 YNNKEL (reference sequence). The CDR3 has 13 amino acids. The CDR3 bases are TGTGCCAGCAGCGGACAGGGGGCTGTTGGCTACACCTTC. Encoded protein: CASSGQGAVGYTF.

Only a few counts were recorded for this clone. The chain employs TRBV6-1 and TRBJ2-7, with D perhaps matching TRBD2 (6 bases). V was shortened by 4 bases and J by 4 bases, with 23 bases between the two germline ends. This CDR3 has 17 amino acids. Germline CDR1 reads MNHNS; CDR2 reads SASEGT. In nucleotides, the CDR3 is TGTGCCAGCAGTGTGGGCCGTCTGGGAGGAAAGGTGTACGAGCAGTACTTC. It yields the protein CASSVGRLGGKVYEQYF.

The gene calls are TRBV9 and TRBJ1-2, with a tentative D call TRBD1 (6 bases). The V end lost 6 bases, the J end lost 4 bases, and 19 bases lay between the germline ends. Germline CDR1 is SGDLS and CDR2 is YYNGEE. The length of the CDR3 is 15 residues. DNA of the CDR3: TGTGCCAGCACCGCACAGGGTCTCCCTACCTATGGCTACACCTTC. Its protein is CASTAQGLPTYGYTF.

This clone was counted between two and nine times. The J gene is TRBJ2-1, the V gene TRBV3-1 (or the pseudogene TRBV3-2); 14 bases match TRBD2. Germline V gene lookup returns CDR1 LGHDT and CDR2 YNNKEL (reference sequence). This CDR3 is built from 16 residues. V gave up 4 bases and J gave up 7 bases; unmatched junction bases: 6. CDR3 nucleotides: TGTGCCAGCAGCCGAGGACTAGCGGGAGGTTCGAATGAGCAGTTCTTC. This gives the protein CASSRGLAGGSNEQFF.

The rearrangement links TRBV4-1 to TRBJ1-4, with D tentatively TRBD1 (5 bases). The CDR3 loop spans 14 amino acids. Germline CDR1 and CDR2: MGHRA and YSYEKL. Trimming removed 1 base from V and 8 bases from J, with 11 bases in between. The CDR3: CASSQGPGDEKLFF. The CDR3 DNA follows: TGCGCCAGCAGCCAAGGCCCGGGGGACGAAAAACTGTTTTTT.

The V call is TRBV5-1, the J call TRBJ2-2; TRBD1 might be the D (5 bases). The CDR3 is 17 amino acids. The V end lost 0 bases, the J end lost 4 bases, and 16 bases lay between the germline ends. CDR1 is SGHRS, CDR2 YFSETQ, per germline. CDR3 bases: TGCGCCAGCAGCTTGGGCCCCCAGGGAACACTCACCGGGGAGCTGTTTTTT. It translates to CASSLGPQGTLTGELFF. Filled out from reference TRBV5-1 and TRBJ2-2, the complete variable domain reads KAGVTQTPRYLIKTRGQQVTLSCSPISGHRSVSWYQQTPGQGLQFLFEYFSETQRNKGNFPGRFSGRQFSNSRSEMNVSTLELGDSALYLCASSLGPQGTLTGELFFGEGSRLTVL.

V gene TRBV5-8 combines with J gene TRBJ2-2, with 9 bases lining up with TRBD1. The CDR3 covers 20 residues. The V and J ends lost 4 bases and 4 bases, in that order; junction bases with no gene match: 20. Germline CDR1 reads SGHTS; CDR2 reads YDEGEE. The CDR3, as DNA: TGTGCCAGCAGCCCCAGCCGGGACAGGGAACTGGGCCTGAGCACCGGGGAGCTGTTTTTT. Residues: CASSPSRDRELGLSTGELFF.

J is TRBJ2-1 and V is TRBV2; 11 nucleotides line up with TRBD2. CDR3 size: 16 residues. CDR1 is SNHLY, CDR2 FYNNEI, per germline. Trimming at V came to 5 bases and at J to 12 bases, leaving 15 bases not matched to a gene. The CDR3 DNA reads TGTGCCAGCAGTACCCAACTAGCGGGAGTTCCACCGGGGCAGTTCTTC. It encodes CASSTQLAGVPPGQFF.

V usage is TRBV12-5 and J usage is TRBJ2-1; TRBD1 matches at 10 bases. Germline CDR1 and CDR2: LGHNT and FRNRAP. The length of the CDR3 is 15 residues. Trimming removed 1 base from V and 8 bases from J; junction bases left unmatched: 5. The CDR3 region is CASGLATGGSYEQFF. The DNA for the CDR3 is TGTGCTAGTGGTTTGGCGACAGGGGGCAGCTATGAGCAGTTCTTC.

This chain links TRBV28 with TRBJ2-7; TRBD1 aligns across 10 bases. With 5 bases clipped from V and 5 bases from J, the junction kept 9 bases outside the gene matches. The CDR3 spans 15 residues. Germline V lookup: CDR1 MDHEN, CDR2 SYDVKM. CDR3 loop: CASSPPGQGIHEQYF. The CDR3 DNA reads TGTGCCAGCAGTCCCCCGGGACAGGGGATTCACGAGCAGTACTTC.

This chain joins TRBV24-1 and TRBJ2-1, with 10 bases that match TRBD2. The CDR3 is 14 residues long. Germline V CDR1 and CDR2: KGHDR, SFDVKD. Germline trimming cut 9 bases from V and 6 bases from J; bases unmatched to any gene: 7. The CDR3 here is CATSRASGSNEQFF. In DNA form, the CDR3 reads TGTGCCACCTCGAGGGCTAGCGGGAGCAATGAGCAGTTCTTC.

The CDR3: CASSQGDRGFLRLGEQYF. The CDR3 coding sequence is TGTGCCAGCAGCCAAGGGGACAGGGGGTTCCTGCGACTTGGGGAGCAGTACTTC. The chain uses TRBV3-1 (or the pseudogene TRBV3-2) and TRBJ2-7, with 11 bases matching TRBD1. V lost 1 base and J lost 7; bases outside the gene matches: 15. The CDR3 consists of 18 residues. Germline CDR1 and CDR2: LGHDT and YNNKEL (reference sequence).

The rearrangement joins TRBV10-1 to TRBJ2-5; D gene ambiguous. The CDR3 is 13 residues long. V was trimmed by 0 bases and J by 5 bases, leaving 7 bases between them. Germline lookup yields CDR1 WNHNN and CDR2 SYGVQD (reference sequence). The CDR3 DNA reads TGCGCCAGCAGTGAGTCGCCTCGGGAGACCCAGTACTTC. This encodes CASSESPRETQYF.

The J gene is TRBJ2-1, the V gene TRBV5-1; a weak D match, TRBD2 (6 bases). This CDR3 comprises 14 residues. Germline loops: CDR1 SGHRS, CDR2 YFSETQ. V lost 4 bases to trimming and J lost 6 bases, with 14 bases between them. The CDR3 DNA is TGCGCCAGCAGCCCCGGCGGGGATAGCAATGAGCAGTTCTTC. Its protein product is CASSPGGDSNEQFF.

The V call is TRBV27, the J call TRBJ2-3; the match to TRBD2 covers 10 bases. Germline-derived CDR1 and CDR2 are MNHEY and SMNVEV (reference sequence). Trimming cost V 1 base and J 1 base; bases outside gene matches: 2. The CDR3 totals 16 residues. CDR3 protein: CASSLWGTSGTDTQYF. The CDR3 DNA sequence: TGTGCCAGCAGTTTATGGGGGACTAGCGGCACAGATACGCAGTATTTT.

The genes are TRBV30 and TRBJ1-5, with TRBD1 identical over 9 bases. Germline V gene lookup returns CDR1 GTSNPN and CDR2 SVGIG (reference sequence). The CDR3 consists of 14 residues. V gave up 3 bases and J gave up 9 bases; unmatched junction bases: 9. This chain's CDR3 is CAWSSTGGARPQHF. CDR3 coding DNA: TGTGCCTGGAGCAGTACAGGGGGCGCGAGGCCCCAGCATTTT.

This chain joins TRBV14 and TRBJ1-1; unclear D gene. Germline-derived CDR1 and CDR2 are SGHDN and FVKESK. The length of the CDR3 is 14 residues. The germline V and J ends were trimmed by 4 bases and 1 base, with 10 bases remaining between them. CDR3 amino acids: CASSPETSNTEAFF. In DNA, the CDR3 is TGTGCCAGCAGCCCCGAGACATCGAACACTGAAGCTTTCTTT.

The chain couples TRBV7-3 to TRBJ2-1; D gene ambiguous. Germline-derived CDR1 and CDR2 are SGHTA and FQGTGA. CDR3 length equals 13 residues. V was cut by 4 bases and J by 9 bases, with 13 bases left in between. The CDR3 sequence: CASSSSGRSEQFF. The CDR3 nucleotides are TGTGCCAGCAGCTCCTCAGGTCGCAGTGAGCAGTTCTTC.

CDR3 protein: CATSLDRGYGYTF. The CDR3 DNA reads as TGTGCCACCAGCCTAGACAGGGGGTATGGCTACACCTTC. The chain joins TRBV15 to TRBJ1-2; TRBD1 matches 9 bases. V was clipped by 5 bases and J by 5 bases; unmatched bases: 3. Germline CDR1 reads LNHNV; CDR2 reads YYDKDF (reference sequence). The CDR3 has 13 residues.